This entry describes one TCR beta chain. Its antigen is currently unknown. This sample was included in a study of T cells in Graves' hyperthyroidism and ophthalmopathy. Findings of the study overall: Most thyroid clonotypes expanded above 0.001 were also detected in blood.

Hyperthyroidism in the patients, aged 18 to 65, was newly diagnosed and under 2 months in duration. This sample holds PBMCs from around 9.9 ml fresh peripheral blood. RNA transcripts gave rise to amplified TCR beta CDR3 regions. The TCR CDR3 was amplified in a first-round RT-PCR using the HTBI primer set. From the multiplex PCR reads, TCRdb called clonotypes with MiXCR, one entry per CDR3 protein. The sample lists 700,000 to 950,000 distinct CDR3 sequences; about a third were seen once. Germline values: CDR1 ENHRY, CDR2 SYGVKD. V was pared by 7 bases and J by 2 bases, with 4 bases of the junction left unmatched. This CDR3 has 15 amino acids.

The chain combines TRBV10-3 with TRBJ2-3; TRBD2 agrees at 12 bases. Sequencing input: blood. This clonotype originated in a woman aged 35 to 49 with Graves' hyperthyroidism. DNA for the CDR3: TGTGCCATCACCGGGACTAGCGGGCTCACAGATACGCAGTATTTT. Translated: CAITGTSGLTDTQYF.